The sequence of this TCR beta chain was determined in a study of liver allograft versus peripheral blood T cells. On the study more broadly: Transplanted livers held T cell receptor repertoires, and these were compared with repertoires in recipients' peripheral blood. Findings and caveats of the study: Repertoires of T cell receptors in liver allografts reportedly differed from peripheral blood repertoires.

A single record per CDR3 protein comes from TCRdb applying MiXCR to the reads. The table lists roughly 10,000 distinct CDR3 sequences, around a sixth of them singletons. From germline, CDR1 is LNHNV and CDR2 YYDKDF (reference sequence). This CDR3 region has 15 residues. The germline V and J ends were trimmed by 5 bases and 3 bases, with 14 bases remaining between them. Details on this clonotype: Its antigen is undetermined.

V is TRBV15 and J is TRBJ2-4, with D possibly matching TRBD1 (6 bases). This TCR was sampled from a human patient who had a liver transplant. Some of the T cells might come from the graft donor. In DNA, the CDR3 is TGTGCCACCAGCCCCCGGACAGCACTCAAAAACATTCAGTACTTC. This encodes CATSPRTALKNIQYF.